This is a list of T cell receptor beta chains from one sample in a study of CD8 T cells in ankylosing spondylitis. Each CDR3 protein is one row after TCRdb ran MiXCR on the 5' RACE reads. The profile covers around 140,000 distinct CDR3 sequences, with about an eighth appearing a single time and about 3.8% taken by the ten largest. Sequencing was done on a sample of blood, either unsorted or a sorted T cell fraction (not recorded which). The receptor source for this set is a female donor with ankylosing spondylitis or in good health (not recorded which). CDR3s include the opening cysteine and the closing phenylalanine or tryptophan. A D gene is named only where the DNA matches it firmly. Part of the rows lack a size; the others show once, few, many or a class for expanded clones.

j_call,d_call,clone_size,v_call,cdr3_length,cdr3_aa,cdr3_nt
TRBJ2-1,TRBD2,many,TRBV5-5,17,CASSFSDGRAERSEQFF,TGTGCCAGCAGCTTTTCAGACGGGAGGGCCGAAAGGAGTGAGCAGTTCTTC
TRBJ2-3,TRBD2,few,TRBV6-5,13,CATGDYSTDTQYF,TGTGCCACCGGGGACTACAGCACAGATACGCAGTATTTT
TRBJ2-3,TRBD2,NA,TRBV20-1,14,CSASGLAGRNTQYF,TGCAGTGCTAGTGGACTAGCGGGACGGAATACGCAGTATTTT
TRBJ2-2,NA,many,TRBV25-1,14,CATQPPLNTGELFF,TGTGCCACCCAGCCCCCATTGAACACCGGGGAGCTGTTTTTT
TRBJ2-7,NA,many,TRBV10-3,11,CAIRGAYEQYF,TGTGCCATCAGGGGAGCCTACGAGCAGTACTTC
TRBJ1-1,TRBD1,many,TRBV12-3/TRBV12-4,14,CASTVSNRGTEAFF,TGTGCCAGCACTGTCAGTAACAGGGGCACTGAAGCTTTCTTT
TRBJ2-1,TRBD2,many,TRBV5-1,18,CASSLGTSGSTTGNEQFF,TGCGCCAGCAGCCTCGGGACTAGCGGATCAACTACGGGGAATGAGCAGTTCTTC
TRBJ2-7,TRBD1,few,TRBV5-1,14,CASSPRTGVREQYF,TGCGCCAGCAGCCCACGTACAGGGGTCAGGGAGCAGTACTTC
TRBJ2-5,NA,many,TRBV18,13,CASSQGERETQYF,TGTGCCAGCTCGCAAGGAGAAAGAGAGACCCAGTACTTC
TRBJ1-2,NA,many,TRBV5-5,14,CASSLGITNYGYTF,TGTGCCAGCAGCTTGGGCATTACTAACTATGGCTACACCTTC
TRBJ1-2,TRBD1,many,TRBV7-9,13,CASSYRGFVGYTF,TGTGCCAGCAGTTACAGGGGGTTTGTTGGCTACACCTTC
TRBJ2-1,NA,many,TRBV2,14,CASRTMSSYNEQFF,TGTGCCAGCCGTACGATGAGCTCCTACAATGAGCAGTTCTTC
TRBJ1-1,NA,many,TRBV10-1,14,CASSELQGNTEAFF,TGCGCCAGCAGTGAACTCCAGGGTAACACTGAAGCTTTCTTT
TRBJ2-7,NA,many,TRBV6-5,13,CASSSTDGYEQYF,TGTGCCAGCAGTTCCACGGACGGATACGAGCAGTACTTC
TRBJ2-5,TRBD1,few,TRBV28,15,CASSMTGGRGETQYF,TGTGCCAGCAGTATGACAGGGGGCCGAGGAGAGACCCAGTACTTC
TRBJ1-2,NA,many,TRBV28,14,CASSLGDGLYGYTF,TGTGCCAGCAGTTTAGGGGACGGCCTATATGGCTACACCTTC
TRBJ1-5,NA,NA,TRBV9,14,CVSSVEGSNQPQHF,TGTGTCAGCAGCGTAGAGGGTTCGAATCAGCCCCAGCATTTT
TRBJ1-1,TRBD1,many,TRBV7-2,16,CASSRGQGLTWGEAFF,TGTGCCAGCAGTCGAGGACAGGGTCTAACGTGGGGGGAAGCTTTCTTT
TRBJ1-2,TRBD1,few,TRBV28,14,CASSPGTADYGYTF,TGTGCCAGCAGTCCCGGGACAGCTGACTATGGCTACACCTTC
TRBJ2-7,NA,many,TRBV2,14,CASRGRGQRYEQYF,TGTGCCAGCAGAGGGCGGGGCCAACGCTACGAGCAGTACTTC
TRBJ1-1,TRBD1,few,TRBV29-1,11,CSVEGTGEAFF,TGCAGCGTTGAAGGGACAGGGGAAGCTTTCTTT
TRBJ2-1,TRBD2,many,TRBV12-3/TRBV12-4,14,CAVKRTSVYNEQFF,TGTGCCGTAAAGCGGACTAGCGTATACAATGAGCAGTTCTTC
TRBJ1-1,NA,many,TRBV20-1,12,CSGTNRNTEAFF,TGCAGTGGGACTAACAGGAACACTGAAGCTTTCTTT
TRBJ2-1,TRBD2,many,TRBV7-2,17,CASSALMTAGVYNEQFF,TGTGCCAGCAGCGCACTCATGACAGCGGGGGTCTACAATGAGCAGTTCTTC
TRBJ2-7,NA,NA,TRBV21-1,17,CASSKEGRRGKLYEQYF,TGTGCCAGCAGCAAAGAAGGGCGGCGGGGTAAGCTCTACGAGCAGTACTTC
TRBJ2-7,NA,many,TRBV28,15,CASSLWGAQLYEQYF,TGTGCCAGCAGTTTATGGGGGGCGCAACTCTACGAGCAGTACTTC
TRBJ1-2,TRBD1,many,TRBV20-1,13,CSARPTGDYGYTF,TGCAGTGCTAGACCGACAGGGGACTATGGCTACACCTTC
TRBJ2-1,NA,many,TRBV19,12,CASSISEGEQFF,TGTGCCAGTAGTATTTCTGAGGGAGAGCAGTTCTTC
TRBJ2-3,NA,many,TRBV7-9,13,CASRPRTTDTQYF,TGTGCCAGCAGACCTCGGACCACAGATACGCAGTATTTT
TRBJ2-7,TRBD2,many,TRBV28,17,CASSSPSSGMGSYEQYF,TGTGCCAGCAGCTCCCCCTCTAGCGGGATGGGTTCCTACGAGCAGTACTTC
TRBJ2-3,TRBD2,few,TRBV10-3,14,CAIKQRELEDTQYF,TGTGCCATCAAACAGCGGGAGTTAGAAGATACGCAGTATTTT
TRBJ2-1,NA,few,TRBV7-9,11,CASGGRNEQFF,TGTGCCAGCGGGGGGCGTAATGAGCAGTTCTTC
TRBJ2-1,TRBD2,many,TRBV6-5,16,CASSYFAGAGYNEQFF,TGTGCCAGCAGTTACTTTGCGGGAGCTGGGTACAATGAGCAGTTCTTC
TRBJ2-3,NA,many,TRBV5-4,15,CASSAGPTSTDTQYF,TGTGCCAGCAGCGCGGGACCGACTAGCACAGATACGCAGTATTTT
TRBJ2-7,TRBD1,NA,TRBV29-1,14,CSVASGQVAYEQYF,TGCAGCGTTGCATCCGGACAGGTCGCCTACGAGCAGTACTTC
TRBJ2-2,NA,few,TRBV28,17,CARNPPAGLLDTGELFF,TGTGCCAGGAACCCCCCTGCTGGTTTGTTGGACACCGGGGAGCTGTTTTTT
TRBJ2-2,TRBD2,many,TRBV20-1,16,CSARANSGSRTGELFF,TGCAGTGCTAGAGCTAATAGCGGGAGTCGGACCGGGGAGCTGTTTTTT
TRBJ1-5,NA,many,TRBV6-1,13,CASRGGAGQPQHF,TGTGCCAGCAGAGGAGGAGCGGGGCAGCCCCAGCATTTT
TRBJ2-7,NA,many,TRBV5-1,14,CASSSGGNPYEQYF,TGCGCCAGCAGCTCCGGCGGTAACCCGTACGAGCAGTACTTC
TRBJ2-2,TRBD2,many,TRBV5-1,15,CASSFGLAGTGELFF,TGCGCCAGCAGCTTTGGGCTAGCGGGTACCGGGGAGCTGTTTTTT
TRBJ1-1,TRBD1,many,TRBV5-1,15,CASSLNLDRGTEAFF,TGCGCCAGCAGCCTCAACCTGGACAGGGGCACTGAAGCTTTCTTT
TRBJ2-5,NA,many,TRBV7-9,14,CASSLASGQETQYF,TGTGCCAGCAGCTTAGCTAGCGGTCAAGAGACCCAGTACTTC
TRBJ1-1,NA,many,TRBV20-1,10,CSARGRGAFF,TGCAGTGCTAGGGGGCGCGGAGCTTTCTTT
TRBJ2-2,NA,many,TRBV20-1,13,CSARDVETGELFF,TGCAGTGCTAGAGACGTTGAGACCGGGGAGCTGTTTTTT
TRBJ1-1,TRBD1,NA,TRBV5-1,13,CASSGQGFTEAFF,TGCGCCAGCAGCGGACAGGGTTTCACTGAAGCTTTCTTT
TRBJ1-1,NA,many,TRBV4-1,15,CASSLIGASNTEAFF,TGCGCCAGCAGTCTTATCGGCGCCTCAAACACTGAAGCTTTCTTT
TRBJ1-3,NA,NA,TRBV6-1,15,CASSGTTGTGNTIYF,TGTGCCAGCAGTGGAACCACAGGAACTGGAAACACCATATATTTT
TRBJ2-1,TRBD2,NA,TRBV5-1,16,CASSTGTSPSYNEQFF,TGCGCCAGCAGCACGGGGACTAGCCCTTCCTACAATGAGCAGTTCTTC
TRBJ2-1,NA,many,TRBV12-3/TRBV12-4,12,CASSFQLAEQFF,TGTGCCAGCAGTTTCCAACTTGCAGAGCAGTTCTTC
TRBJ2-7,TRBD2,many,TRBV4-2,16,CASSQAGLAGNYEQYF,TGTGCCAGCAGCCAAGCGGGGTTAGCGGGAAACTACGAGCAGTACTTC
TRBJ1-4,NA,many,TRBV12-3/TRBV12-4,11,CASNLDEKLFF,TGTGCCAGCAACCTTGATGAAAAACTGTTTTTT
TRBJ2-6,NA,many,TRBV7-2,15,CASSFDLSGANVLTF,TGTGCCAGCAGTTTCGATCTCTCTGGGGCCAACGTCCTGACTTTC
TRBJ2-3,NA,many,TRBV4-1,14,CASSQGTGADTQYF,TGCGCCAGCAGCCAAGGGACGGGGGCAGATACGCAGTATTTT
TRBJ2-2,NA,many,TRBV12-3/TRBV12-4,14,CASSLRQNTGELFF,TGTGCCAGCAGCCTTCGACAGAACACCGGGGAGCTGTTTTTT
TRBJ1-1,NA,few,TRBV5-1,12,CASRELNTEAFF,TGCGCCAGCAGGGAACTAAACACTGAAGCTTTCTTT
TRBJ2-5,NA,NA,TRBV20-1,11,CSAGSEGTQYF,TGCAGTGCTGGGTCCGAGGGGACCCAGTACTTC
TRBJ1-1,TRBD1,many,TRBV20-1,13,CSAWDRGQTEAFF,TGCAGTGCTTGGGACAGGGGGCAGACTGAAGCTTTCTTT
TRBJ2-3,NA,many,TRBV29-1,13,CSAAHRSTDTQYF,TGCAGCGCAGCCCACCGGAGCACAGATACGCAGTATTTT
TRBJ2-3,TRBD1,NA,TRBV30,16,CAWSAPGQGNTDTQYF,TGTGCCTGGAGCGCTCCGGGACAGGGAAACACAGATACGCAGTATTTT
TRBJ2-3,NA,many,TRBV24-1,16,CATSDLPGGPTDTQYF,TGTGCCACCAGTGATTTGCCCGGGGGACCCACAGATACGCAGTATTTT